The rows below give T cell receptor beta chains drawn from one sample of a study of regulatory T cells in long-lasting Graves disease. One entry per CDR3 protein, called by TCRdb with MiXCR from the multiplex PCR reads. The sample gives 350,000 to 500,000 distinct CDR3 sequences, approximately 15% of which show up once; approximately 19% is in the top ten. These same data were also listed under a study on T cells in Graves' hyperthyroidism and ophthalmopathy.

The material sequenced was peripheral blood mononuclear cells (PBMCs), taken at new diagnosis, from a patient treated with antithyroid drugs. These receptors originate from a woman between 50 and 59 years old with Graves disease. The CDR3 runs from the conserved cysteine through the conserved F or W. Fields, in order: clone size, V gene, CDR3 length, J gene, D gene, CDR3 DNA, CDR3 protein. A D gene is named only where the DNA matches it firmly. Not every row has a clone size; where given, it reads once, few, many or a size class.

>many|TRBV12-3/TRBV12-4|14|TRBJ1-1|.
TGTGCCAGCAGCCCGACACAGGGTTTCACTGAAGCTTTCTTT
CASSPTQGFTEAFF
>.|TRBV2|14|TRBJ1-5|.
TGTGCCAGCAGTGAGCGAAGGGGACTTCGGCCCCAGCATTTT
CASSERRGLRPQHF
>.|TRBV4-1|15|TRBJ1-2|TRBD1
TGCGCCAGCAGCCAAGATCGGGACAGGAACTATGGCTACACCTTC
CASSQDRDRNYGYTF
>many|TRBV7-2|14|TRBJ2-1|TRBD2
TGTGCCAGCAGCTTAATACTAGCGGAGATTGAGCAGTTCTTC
CASSLILAEIEQFF
>many|TRBV11-2|17|TRBJ2-5|.
TGTGCCAGCAGCTTAGGGACGACAGGTTCGTTTCGAGGGACCCAGTACTTC
CASSLGTTGSFRGTQYF
>many|TRBV6-1|15|TRBJ1-2|TRBD1
TGTGCCAGCAGTAAAAACAGGGGGGGACACTATGGCTACACCTTC
CASSKNRGGHYGYTF
>many|TRBV28|15|TRBJ2-1|TRBD2
TGTGCCAGCAAGGAAGCGGGAGGGCAAATTAGTGAGCAGTTCTTC
CASKEAGGQISEQFF
>.|TRBV7-9|16|TRBJ2-3|TRBD2
TGTGCCAGCAGCTTAAAACTAGCGGGAGGGCCAGATACGCAGTATTTT
CASSLKLAGGPDTQYF
>.|TRBV20-1|13|TRBJ2-5|.
TGCAGTGCTAGTTCCGGGGGGCCAGAGACCCAGTACTTC
CSASSGGPETQYF
>.|TRBV28|13|TRBJ1-6|.
TGTGCCAGCAGTTTAGGGTACGATTCACCCCTCCACTTT
CASSLGYDSPLHF
>many|TRBV5-1|15|TRBJ2-2|.
TGCGCCAGCAGCTTGCCAGGGGCGAACACCGGGGAGCTGTTTTTT
CASSLPGANTGELFF